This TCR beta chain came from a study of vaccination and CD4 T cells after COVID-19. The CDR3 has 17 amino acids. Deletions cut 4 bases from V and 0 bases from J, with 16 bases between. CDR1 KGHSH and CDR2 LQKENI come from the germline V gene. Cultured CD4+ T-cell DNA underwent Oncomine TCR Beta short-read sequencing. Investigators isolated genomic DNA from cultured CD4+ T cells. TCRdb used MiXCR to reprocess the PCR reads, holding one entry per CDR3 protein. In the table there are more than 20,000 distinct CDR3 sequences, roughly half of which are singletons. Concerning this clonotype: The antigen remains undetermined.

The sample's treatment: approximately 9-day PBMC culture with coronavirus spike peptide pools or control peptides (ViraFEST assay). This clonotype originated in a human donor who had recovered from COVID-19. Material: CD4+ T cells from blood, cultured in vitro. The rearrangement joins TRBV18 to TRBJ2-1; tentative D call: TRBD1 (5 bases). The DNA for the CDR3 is TGTGCCAGCTCACAGGGGATAGCTGCGAGCTCCTACAATGAGCAGTTCTTC. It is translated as CASSQGIAASSYNEQFF.